The 18 T cell receptor beta chains below were found in one sample sequenced in a study of blood T cell repertoires in COVID-19. The repertoire was sequenced with immunoSEQ multiplex PCR; TCRdb's copy has only in-frame clones and lacks some. The table includes fewer than 250,000 clones, 65% to 85% detected once. Sequences were obtained from peripheral blood. The receptor set was obtained from a human donor in a cohort sampled during active COVID-19.

V gene TRBV7-9 combines with J gene TRBJ2-2; TRBD2 matches at 7 bases. After removal of 8 bases from V and 1 base from J, the junction contained 7 bases not matched to a gene. Germline assignment: CDR1 SEHNR and CDR2 FQNEAQ (reference sequence). The CDR3 length is 15 residues. The CDR3 protein is CASGKLALNTGELFF. For the CDR3, the DNA is TGTGCCAGCGGAAAACTAGCGTTGAACACCGGGGAGCTGTTTTTT.

V and J are TRBV12-3 or TRBV12-4 and TRBJ1-2; tentatively, D is TRBD1 (5 bases). The V end lost 1 base, the J end lost 11 bases, and 14 bases lay between the germline ends. The CDR3 loop spans 13 amino acids. The CDR3 spells CASSLDPGRGYTF. The CDR3 coding sequence is TGTGCCAGCAGTTTAGACCCCGGAAGGGGTTACACCTTC.

This clone was found once. The J gene is TRBJ1-1, the V gene TRBV5-1; TRBD1 is a possible D gene (6 bases). There are 13 residues in the CDR3. Germline-derived CDR1 and CDR2 are SGHRS and YFSETQ. Trimming shortened V by 3 bases and J by 7 bases, and 13 bases separated the two germline ends. CDR3 nucleotide sequence: TGCGCCAGCAGCTCGAACGGACAGTTTGAAGCTTTCTTT. Protein: CASSSNGQFEAFF.

The chain combines TRBV5-4 with TRBJ2-2; D ambiguous. Germline V CDR1 and CDR2: SGHNT, YYREEE (reference sequence). Trimming removed 0 bases at V and 1 base at J, with 4 bases between. This CDR3 region has 14 residues. The CDR3 reads CASSLAWNTGELFF. CDR3 nucleotides: TGTGCCAGCAGCTTGGCATGGAACACCGGGGAGCTGTTTTTT.

The rearrangement links TRBV28 to TRBJ2-7; D call uncertain. The CDR3 spans 14 residues. Germline V gene data show CDR1 as MDHEN and CDR2 as SYDVKM. V lost 3 bases and J lost 2, with 11 bases in between. The CDR3 DNA reads as TGTGCCAGCAGTTTGGGCAGTCTTCCCTACGAGCAGTACTTC. This codes for CASSLGSLPYEQYF.

This clone appeared once. The genes are TRBV5-1 and TRBJ2-4; the D gene is possibly TRBD2 (7 bases). V was clipped by 3 bases and J by 7 bases, with 14 bases between them. This CDR3 region has 14 residues. CDR1 is SGHRS, CDR2 YFSETQ, per germline. The CDR3 reads CASSWEGGANIQYF. CDR3 DNA sequence: TGCGCCAGCAGCTGGGAGGGGGGAGCGAACATTCAGTACTTC.

The chain joins TRBV10-3 to TRBJ2-2; 7 bases are shared with TRBD1. V was clipped by 6 bases and J by 1 base; unmatched bases: 5. The CDR3 has 15 amino acids. Germline loops: CDR1 ENHRY, CDR2 SYGVKD. CDR3 DNA sequence: TGTGCCATCAGCCGGGACAGCCGGAACACCGGGGAGCTGTTTTTT. Translated, it gives CAISRDSRNTGELFF.

This clone was detected a few times. The V gene is TRBV15, the J gene TRBJ1-3; D is perhaps TRBD1 (5 bases). CDR1 LNHNV and CDR2 YYDKDF come from the germline V gene (reference sequence). This CDR3 spans 16 amino acids. With 5 bases removed from V and 2 bases from J, the gap between germline ends came to 16 bases. CDR3 protein: CATSSDRGGAGNTIYF. Written as DNA, the CDR3 is TGTGCCACCAGCTCTGACCGTGGAGGGGCTGGAAACACCATATATTTT.

This clone turned up a few times. This chain links TRBV6-5 with TRBJ2-3; D remains ambiguous. CDR3 length: 14 amino acids. Trimming left V 2 bases short and J 3 bases short, with 9 bases between. Per the germline V gene, CDR1 is MNHEY and CDR2 is SVGAGI. The DNA for the CDR3 is TGTGCCAGCAGTTACCTTTCCGGGACAGATACGCAGTATTTT. Its translation: CASSYLSGTDTQYF.

The chain links TRBV12-5 to TRBJ2-1; 7 nucleotides agree with TRBD1. The CDR3 consists of 17 residues. Germline trimming cut 1 base from V and 4 bases from J; bases unmatched to any gene: 10. Looked up from germline, CDR1 is LGHNT and CDR2 is FRNRAP. The CDR3 region has the DNA TGTGCTAGTGGTTTGGAGACCGGGACAGCGCCTTACAATGAGCAGTTCTTC. Translating it yields CASGLETGTAPYNEQFF.

This clone has more than one count but fewer than ten. The V call is TRBV24-1, the J call TRBJ1-2; D unresolved. Trimming cost V 2 bases and J 8 bases, with 17 bases left between them. Germline V gene sequence: CDR1 KGHDR, CDR2 SFDVKD. The CDR3 covers 15 residues. The DNA for the CDR3 is TGTGCCACCAGTGATTCCCCAGCGGCGTCTGAGGGCTACACCTTC. Its translation is CATSDSPAASEGYTF.

The count of this clone is one. The chain has TRBV27 and TRBJ2-1; a possible D gene is TRBD2 (6 bases). CDR3 size: 14 residues. V dropped 6 bases and J dropped 0 bases, with 9 bases sitting between them. The germline V gene encodes CDR1 MNHEY and CDR2 SMNVEV (reference sequence). The chain's CDR3 is CASRSSGSYNEQFF. The CDR3 bases are TGTGCCAGCAGGAGTAGCGGCTCCTACAATGAGCAGTTCTTC.

The chain couples TRBV18 to TRBJ2-1, with TRBD2 matching over 11 bases. V trimming: 6 bases; J trimming: 5 bases; junction bases outside the gene matches: 9. The CDR3 has 16 residues. The germline CDR1 and CDR2 sequences are KGHSH and LQKENI. CDR3 loop: CASSPTLAGGDNEQFF. CDR3 nucleotides: TGTGCCAGCTCTCCAACCCTAGCGGGAGGTGACAATGAGCAGTTCTTC.

The V call is TRBV7-3, the J call TRBJ2-1; 7 bases align to TRBD2. After removal of 0 bases from V and 6 bases from J, the junction contained 5 bases not matched to a gene. Germline CDR1 and CDR2: SGHTA and FQGTGA. CDR3 size: 15 residues. In nucleotides, the CDR3 is TGTGCCAGCAGCTTAACGTCTAGCGGCAGCAATGAGCAGTTCTTC. It is translated as CASSLTSSGSNEQFF.

This CDR3 reads CASSLGGVGTGGYEQYF. DNA of the CDR3: TGTGCCAGCAGCTTAGGAGGTGTAGGGACAGGGGGCTACGAGCAGTACTTC. This chain uses TRBV13 with TRBJ2-7; 11 bases align to TRBD1. In germline, CDR1 is PRHDT, CDR2 FYEKMQ (reference sequence). V dropped 0 bases and J dropped 3; count of bases not matched to a gene: 7. The CDR3 sequence is 17 residues long.

The DNA for the CDR3 is TGTGCCAGCACGGAAGGGAGTGGAAACACCATATATTTT. Its protein product is CASTEGSGNTIYF. The chain couples TRBV2 to TRBJ1-3; no firm D call. V shed 7 bases and J shed 3 bases, with 10 bases lying between them. The CDR3 extends over 13 amino acids. In germline, CDR1 is SNHLY, CDR2 FYNNEI.

The chain links TRBV6-5 to TRBJ2-1; D remains unclear. V lost 7 bases, J lost 4 bases, and 11 bases lay in between. This CDR3 contains 13 residues. Germline CDR1 is MNHEY and CDR2 is SVGAGI. The CDR3 nucleotides are TGTGCCAGCATCTCTTCCCTTTACAATGAGCAGTTCTTC. It codes for CASISSLYNEQFF.

In this sample, this clone turned up once. CDR3 residues: CASSLGRVEWEKLFF. CDR3 in DNA: TGTGCCAGCAGCTTAGGTCGCGTCGAATGGGAAAAACTGTTTTTT. V usage is TRBV7-9 and J usage is TRBJ1-4; D is unclear. Per the germline V gene, CDR1 is SEHNR and CDR2 is FQNEAQ (reference sequence). CDR3 length: 15 residues. V dropped 1 base and J dropped 8 bases, with 14 bases sitting between them.